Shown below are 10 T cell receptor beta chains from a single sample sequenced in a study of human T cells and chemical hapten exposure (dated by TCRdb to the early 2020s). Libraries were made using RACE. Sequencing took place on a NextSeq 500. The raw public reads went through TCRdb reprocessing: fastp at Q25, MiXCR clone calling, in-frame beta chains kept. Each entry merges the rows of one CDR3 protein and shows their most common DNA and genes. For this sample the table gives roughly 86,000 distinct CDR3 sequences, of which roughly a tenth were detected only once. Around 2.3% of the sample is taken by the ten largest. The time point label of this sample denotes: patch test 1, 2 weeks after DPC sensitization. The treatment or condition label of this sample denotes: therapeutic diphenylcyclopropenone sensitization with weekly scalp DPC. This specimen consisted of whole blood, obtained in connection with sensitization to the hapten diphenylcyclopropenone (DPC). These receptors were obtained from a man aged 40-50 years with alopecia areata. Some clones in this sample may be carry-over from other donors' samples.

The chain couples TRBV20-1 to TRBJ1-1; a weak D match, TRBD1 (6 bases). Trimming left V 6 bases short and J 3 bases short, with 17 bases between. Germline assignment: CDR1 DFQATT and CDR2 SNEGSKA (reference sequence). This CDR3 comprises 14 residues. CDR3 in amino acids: CSASEQGGDTEAFF. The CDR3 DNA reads TGCAGTGCCAGCGAACAGGGCGGCGACACTGAAGCTTTCTTT.

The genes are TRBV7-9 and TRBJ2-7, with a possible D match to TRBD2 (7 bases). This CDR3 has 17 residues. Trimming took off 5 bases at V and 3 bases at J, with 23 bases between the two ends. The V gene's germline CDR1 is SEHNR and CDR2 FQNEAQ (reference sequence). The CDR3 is CASSQLGTGGLHYEQYF. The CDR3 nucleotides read TGTGCCAGCAGCCAGTTAGGTACGGGGGGCCTTCACTACGAGCAGTACTTC.

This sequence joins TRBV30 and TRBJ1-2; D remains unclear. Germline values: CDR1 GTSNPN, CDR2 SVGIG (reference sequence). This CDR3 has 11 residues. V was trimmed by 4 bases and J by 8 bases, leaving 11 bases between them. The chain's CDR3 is CAWNPGVGYTF. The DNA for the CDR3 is TGTGCCTGGAATCCCGGGGTCGGCTACACCTTC. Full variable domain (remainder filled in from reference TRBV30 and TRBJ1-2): SQTIHQWPATLVQPVGSPLSLECTVEGTSNPNLYWYRQAAGRGLQLLFYSVGIGQISSEVPQNLSASRPQDRQFILSSKKLLLSDSGFYLCAWNPGVGYTFGSGTRLTVV.

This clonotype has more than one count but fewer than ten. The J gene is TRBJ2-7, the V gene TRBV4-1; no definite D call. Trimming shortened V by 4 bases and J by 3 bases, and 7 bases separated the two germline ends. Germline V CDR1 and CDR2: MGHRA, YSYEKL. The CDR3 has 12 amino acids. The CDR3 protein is CASSRPDYEQYV. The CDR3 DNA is TGCGCCAGCAGCCGTCCGGACTACGAGCAGTACGTC.

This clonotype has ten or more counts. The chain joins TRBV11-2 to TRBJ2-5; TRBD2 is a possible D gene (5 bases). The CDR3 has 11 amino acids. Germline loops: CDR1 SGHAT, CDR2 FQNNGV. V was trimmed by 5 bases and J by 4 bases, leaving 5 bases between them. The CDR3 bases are TGTGCCAGCAGCCTAGCAGAGACCCAGTACTTC. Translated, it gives CASSLAETQYF.

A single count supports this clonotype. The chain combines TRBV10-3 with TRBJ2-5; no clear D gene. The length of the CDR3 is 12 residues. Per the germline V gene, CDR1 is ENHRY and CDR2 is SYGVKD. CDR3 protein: CASATTQGVQYF. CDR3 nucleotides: TGTGCGTCAGCGACGACTCAAGGAGTTCAGTACTTC.

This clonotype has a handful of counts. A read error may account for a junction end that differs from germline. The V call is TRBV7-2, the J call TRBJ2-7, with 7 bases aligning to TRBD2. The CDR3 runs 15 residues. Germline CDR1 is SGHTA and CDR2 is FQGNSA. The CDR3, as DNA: TGTGCCAGCAGCCCTATGGGGAGGGCCTCCGACGAGCAGTACTTC. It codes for CASSPMGRASDEQYF.

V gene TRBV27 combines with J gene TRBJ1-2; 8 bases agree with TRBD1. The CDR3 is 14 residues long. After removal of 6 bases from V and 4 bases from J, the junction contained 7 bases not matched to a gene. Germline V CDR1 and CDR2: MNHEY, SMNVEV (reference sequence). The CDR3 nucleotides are TGTGCCAGCAGACCCCAGGACAGGGCCTATGGCTACACCTTC. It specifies CASRPQDRAYGYTF.

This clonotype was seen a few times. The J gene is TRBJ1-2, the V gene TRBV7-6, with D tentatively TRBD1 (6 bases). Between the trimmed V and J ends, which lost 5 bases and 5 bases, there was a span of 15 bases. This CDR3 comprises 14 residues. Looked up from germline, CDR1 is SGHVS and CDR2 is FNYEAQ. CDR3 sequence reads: CASSPTGNGYGYTF. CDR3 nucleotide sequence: TGTGCCAGCAGCCCTACAGGGAATGGATATGGCTACACCTTC.

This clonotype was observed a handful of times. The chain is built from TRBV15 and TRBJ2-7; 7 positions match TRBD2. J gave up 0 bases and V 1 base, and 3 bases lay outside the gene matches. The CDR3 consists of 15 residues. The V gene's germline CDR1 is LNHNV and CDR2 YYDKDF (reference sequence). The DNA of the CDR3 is TGTGCCACCAGCAGAGCGGGGGGAAGCTCCTACGAGCAGTACTTC. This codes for CATSRAGGSSYEQYF.